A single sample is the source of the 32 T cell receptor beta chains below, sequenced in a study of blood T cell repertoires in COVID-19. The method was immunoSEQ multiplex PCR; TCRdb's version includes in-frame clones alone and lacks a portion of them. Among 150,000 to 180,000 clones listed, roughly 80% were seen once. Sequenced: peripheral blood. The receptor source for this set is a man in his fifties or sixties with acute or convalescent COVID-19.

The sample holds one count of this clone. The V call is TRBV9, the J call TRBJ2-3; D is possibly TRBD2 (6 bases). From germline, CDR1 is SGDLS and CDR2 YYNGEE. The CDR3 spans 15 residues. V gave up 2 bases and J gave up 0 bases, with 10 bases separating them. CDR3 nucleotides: TGTGCCAGCAGCGTGGGGGGACCTAGCACAGATACGCAGTATTTT. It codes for CASSVGGPSTDTQYF.

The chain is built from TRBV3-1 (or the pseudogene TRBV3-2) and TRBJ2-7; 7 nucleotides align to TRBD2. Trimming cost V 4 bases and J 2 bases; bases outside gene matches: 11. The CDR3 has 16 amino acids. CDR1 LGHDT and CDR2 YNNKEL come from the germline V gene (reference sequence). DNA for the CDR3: TGTGCCAGCAGCCCCCGTAGAGCGGGACTACCCTACGAGCAGTACTTC. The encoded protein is CASSPRRAGLPYEQYF.

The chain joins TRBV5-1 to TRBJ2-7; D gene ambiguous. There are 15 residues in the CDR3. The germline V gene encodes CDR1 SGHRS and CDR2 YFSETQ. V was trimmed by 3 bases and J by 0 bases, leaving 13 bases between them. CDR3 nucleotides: TGCGCCAGCAGCTCCGCCTCGACTGTCTCCTACGAGCAGTACTTC. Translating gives CASSSASTVSYEQYF.

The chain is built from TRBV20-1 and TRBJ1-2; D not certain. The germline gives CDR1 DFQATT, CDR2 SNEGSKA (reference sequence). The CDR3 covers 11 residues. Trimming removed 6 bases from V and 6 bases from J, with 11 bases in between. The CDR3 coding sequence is TGCAGTGCGAGATCCGGGAATGGCTACACCTTC. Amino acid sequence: CSARSGNGYTF.

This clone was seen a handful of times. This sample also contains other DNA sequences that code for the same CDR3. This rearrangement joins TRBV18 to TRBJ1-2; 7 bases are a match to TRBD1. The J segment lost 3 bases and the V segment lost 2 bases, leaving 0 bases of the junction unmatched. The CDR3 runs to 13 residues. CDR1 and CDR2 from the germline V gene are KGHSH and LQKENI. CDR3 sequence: CASSPGTDYGYTF. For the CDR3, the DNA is TGTGCCAGCTCACCAGGGACAGACTATGGCTACACCTTC. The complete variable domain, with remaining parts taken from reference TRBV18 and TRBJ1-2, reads NAGVMQNPRHLVRRRGQEARLRCSPMKGHSHVYWYRQLPEEGLKFMVYLQKENIIDESGMPKERFSAEFPKEGPSILRIQQVVRGDSAAYFCASSPGTDYGYTFGSGTRLTVV.

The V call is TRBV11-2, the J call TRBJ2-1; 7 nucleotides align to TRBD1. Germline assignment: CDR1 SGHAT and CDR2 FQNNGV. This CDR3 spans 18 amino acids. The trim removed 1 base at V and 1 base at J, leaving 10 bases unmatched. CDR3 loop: CASSLGRWDSPSYNEQFF. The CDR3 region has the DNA TGTGCCAGCAGCTTAGGGCGTTGGGACAGTCCTTCCTACAATGAGCAGTTCTTC.

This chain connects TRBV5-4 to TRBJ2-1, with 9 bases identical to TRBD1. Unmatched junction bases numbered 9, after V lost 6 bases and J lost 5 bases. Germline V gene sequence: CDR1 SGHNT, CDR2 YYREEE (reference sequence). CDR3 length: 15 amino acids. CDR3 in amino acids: CASIQRQGGNNEQFF. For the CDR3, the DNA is TGTGCCAGCATCCAACGACAGGGGGGTAACAATGAGCAGTTCTTC.

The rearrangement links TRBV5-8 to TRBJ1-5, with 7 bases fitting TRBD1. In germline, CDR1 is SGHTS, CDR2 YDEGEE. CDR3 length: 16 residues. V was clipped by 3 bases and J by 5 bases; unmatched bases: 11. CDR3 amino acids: CASSSGSGGRDQPQHF. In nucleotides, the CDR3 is TGTGCCAGCAGCTCTGGATCAGGGGGTCGGGATCAGCCCCAGCATTTT.

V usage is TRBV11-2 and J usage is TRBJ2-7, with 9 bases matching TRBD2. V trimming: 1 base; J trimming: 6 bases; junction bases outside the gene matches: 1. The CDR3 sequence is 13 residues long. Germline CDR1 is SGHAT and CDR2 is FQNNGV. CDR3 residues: CASSLGLAAEQYF. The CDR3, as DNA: TGTGCCAGCAGCTTAGGACTAGCGGCCGAGCAGTACTTC.

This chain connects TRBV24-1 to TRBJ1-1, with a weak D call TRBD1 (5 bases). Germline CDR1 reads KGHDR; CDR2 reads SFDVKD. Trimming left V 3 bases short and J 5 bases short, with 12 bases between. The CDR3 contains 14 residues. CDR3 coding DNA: TGTGCCACCAGTGATCAGCGGGGCGGTACTGAAGCTTTCTTT. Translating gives CATSDQRGGTEAFF.

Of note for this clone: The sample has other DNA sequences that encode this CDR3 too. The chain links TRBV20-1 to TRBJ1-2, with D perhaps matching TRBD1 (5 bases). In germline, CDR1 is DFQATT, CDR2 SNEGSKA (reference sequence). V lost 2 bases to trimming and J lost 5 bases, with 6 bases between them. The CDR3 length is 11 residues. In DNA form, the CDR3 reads TGCAGTGCTAGATCAGGGTATGGCTACACCTTC. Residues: CSARSGYGYTF.

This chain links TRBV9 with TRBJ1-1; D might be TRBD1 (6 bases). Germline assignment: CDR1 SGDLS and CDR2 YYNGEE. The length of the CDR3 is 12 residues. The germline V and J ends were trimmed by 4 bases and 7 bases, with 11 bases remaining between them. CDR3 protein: CASSPSGVEAFF. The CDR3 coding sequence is TGTGCCAGCAGCCCCTCAGGGGTTGAAGCTTTCTTT.

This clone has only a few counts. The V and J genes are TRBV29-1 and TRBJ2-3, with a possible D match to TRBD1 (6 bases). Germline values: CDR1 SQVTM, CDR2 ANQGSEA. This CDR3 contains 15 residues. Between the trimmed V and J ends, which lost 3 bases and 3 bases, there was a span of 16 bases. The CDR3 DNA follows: TGCAGCGTTGACCTACAGGGTTCTAGGACAGATACGCAGTATTTT. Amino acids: CSVDLQGSRTDTQYF.

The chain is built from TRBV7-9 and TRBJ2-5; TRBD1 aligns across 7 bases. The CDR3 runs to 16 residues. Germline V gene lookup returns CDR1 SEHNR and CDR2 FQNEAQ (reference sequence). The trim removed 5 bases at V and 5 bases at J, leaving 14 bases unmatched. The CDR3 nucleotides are TGTGCCAGCAGCCGTGATCGAGACAGGGAGTGGGAGACCCAGTACTTC. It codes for CASSRDRDREWETQYF.

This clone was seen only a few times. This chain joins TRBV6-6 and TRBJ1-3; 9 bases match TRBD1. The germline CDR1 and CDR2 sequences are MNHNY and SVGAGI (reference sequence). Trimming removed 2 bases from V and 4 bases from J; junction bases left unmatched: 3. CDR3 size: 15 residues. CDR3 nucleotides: TGTGCCAGCAGTTACACAGGGGGCGCAGGAAACACCATATATTTT. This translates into CASSYTGGAGNTIYF.

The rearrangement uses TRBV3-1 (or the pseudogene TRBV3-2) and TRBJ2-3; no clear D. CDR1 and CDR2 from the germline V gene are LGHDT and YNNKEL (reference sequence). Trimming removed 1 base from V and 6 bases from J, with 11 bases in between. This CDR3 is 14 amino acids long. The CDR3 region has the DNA TGTGCCAGCAGCCAAGGGCTCCCTTCCGATACGCAGTATTTT. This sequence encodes CASSQGLPSDTQYF.

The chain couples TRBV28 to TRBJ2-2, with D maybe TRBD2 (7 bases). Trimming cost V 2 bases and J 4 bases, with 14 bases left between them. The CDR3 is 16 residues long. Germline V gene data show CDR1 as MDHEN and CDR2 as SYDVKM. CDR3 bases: TGTGCCAGCAGTTTAGGGGGGGGCCACGGCACCGGGGAGCTGTTTTTT. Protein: CASSLGGGHGTGELFF.

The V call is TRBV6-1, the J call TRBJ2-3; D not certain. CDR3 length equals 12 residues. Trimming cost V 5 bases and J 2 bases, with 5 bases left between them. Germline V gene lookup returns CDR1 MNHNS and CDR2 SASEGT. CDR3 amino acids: CASSSHTDTQYF. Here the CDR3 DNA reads TGTGCCAGCAGTTCCCACACAGATACGCAGTATTTT.

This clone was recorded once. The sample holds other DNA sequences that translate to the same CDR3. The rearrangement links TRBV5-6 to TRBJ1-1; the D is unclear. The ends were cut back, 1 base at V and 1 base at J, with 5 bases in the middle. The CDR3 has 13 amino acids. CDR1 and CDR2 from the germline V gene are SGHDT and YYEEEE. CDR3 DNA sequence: TGTGCCAGCAGCTTGCGGGGGAACACTGAAGCTTTCTTT. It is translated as CASSLRGNTEAFF. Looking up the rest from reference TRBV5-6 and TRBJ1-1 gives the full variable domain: DAGVTQSPTHLIKTRGQQVTLRCSPKSGHDTVSWYQQALGQGPQFIFQYYEEEERQRGNFPDRFSGHQFPNYSSELNVNALLLGDSALYLCASSLRGNTEAFFGQGTRLTVV.

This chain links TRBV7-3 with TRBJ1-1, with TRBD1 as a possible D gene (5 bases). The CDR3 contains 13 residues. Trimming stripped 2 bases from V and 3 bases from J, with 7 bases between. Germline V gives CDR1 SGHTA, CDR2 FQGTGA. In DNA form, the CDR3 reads TGTGCCAGCAGCTTAGGGGGGGACACTGAAGCTTTCTTT. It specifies CASSLGGDTEAFF.

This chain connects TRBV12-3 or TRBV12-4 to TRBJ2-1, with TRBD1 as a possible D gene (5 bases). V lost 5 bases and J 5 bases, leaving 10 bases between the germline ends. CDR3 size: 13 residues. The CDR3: CASSRTPNNEQFF. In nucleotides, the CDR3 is TGTGCCAGCAGTCGGACACCAAACAATGAGCAGTTCTTC.

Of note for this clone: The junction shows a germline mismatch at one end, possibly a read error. CDR3 protein: CASREGASSYEQYF. The CDR3 coding sequence is TGTGCCAGCAGAGAAGGTGCTAGCAGCTACGAGCAGTACTTC. This chain links TRBV2 with TRBJ2-7; D may be TRBD2 (5 bases). In germline, CDR1 is SNHLY, CDR2 FYNNEI. The CDR3 sequence is 14 residues long.

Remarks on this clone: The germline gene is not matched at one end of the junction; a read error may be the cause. The CDR3 is CASSPTSERGDTQYF. CDR3 DNA sequence: TGTGCTAGCAGCCCGACTAGCGAGAGGGGGGATACGCAGTATTTT. The genes are TRBV7-7 and TRBJ2-3, with 8 bases fitting TRBD2. Germline V gene data show CDR1 as SSHAT and CDR2 as FNYEAQ (reference sequence). The CDR3 runs 15 residues.

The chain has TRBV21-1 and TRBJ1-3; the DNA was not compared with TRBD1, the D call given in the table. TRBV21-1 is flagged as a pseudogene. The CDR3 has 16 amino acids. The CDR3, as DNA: TGTGCCGCCCTTTTTACTGACAGGGTCACTGGAAACACCATATATTTT. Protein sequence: CAALFTDRVTGNTIYF.

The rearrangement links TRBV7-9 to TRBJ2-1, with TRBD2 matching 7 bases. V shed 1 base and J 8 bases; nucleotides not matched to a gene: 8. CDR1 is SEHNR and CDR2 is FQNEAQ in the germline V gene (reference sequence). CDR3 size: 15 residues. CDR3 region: CASSLGGGSWDEQFF. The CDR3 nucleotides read TGTGCCAGCAGCTTAGGTGGCGGGAGTTGGGATGAGCAGTTCTTC.

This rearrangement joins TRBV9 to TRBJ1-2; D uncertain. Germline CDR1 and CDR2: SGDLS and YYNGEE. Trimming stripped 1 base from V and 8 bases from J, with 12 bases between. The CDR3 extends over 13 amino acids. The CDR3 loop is CASSVQPGSGYTF. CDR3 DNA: TGTGCCAGCAGCGTACAGCCAGGTTCCGGCTACACCTTC.

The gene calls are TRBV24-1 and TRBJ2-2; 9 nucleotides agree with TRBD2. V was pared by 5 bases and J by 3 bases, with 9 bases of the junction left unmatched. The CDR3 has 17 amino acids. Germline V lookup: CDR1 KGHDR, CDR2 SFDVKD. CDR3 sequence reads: CATSGSPGLADTGELFF. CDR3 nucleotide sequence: TGTGCCACCAGTGGCTCCCCGGGACTAGCTGACACCGGGGAGCTGTTTTTT.

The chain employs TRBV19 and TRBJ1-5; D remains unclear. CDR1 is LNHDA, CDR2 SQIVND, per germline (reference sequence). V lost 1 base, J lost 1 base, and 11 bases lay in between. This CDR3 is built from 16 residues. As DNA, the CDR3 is TGTGCCAGTAGTATAGTCGGTGGAGGGAGCAATCAGCCCCAGCATTTT. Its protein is CASSIVGGGSNQPQHF.

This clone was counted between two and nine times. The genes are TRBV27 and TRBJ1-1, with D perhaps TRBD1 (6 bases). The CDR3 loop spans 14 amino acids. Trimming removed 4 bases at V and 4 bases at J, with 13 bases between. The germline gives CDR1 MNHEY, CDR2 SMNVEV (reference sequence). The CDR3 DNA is TGTGCCAGCAGTTACGGGTTCAGGGGCACTGAAGCTTTCTTT. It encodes CASSYGFRGTEAFF.

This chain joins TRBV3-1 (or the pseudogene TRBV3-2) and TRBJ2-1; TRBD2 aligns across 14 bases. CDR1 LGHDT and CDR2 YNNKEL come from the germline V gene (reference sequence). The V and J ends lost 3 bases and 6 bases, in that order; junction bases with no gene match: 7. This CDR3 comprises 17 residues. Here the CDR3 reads CASSQGLAGAGGNEQFF. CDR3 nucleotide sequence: TGTGCCAGCAGCCAGGGACTAGCGGGAGCCGGGGGCAATGAGCAGTTCTTC.

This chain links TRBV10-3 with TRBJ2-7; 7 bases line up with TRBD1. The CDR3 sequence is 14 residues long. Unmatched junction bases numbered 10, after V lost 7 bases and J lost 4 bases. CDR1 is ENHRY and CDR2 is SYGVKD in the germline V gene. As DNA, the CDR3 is TGTGCCATCATGCAGACAGGGAACGTATACGAGCAGTACTTC. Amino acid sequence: CAIMQTGNVYEQYF.

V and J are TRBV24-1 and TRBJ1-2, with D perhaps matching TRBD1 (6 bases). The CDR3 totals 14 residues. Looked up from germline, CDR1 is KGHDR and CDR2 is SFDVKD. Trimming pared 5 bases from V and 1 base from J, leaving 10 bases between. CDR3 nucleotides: TGTGCCACCAGTGGCGGACAGTTTAACTATGGCTACACCTTC. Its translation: CATSGGQFNYGYTF.